A single sample is the source of the 7 T cell receptor beta chains below, sequenced in a study of blood T cell repertoires in COVID-19. The repertoire was sequenced with immunoSEQ multiplex PCR; TCRdb's copy has only in-frame clones and lacks some. The data contain about 300,000 clones, just over 85% of them singletons. Input material: PBMCs or T cells enriched from blood (not recorded which). The receptors originated from a young man who had recovered from COVID-19.

The V call is TRBV10-1, the J call TRBJ1-4, with D hard to call. CDR1 and CDR2 (germline): WNHNN, SYGVQD (reference sequence). The CDR3 runs to 14 residues. V lost 9 bases and J lost 2, with 13 bases in between. The CDR3 nucleotides are TGCGCCAGTCCCCAGTGGGCTACTAATGAAAAACTGTTTTTT. Amino acids: CASPQWATNEKLFF.

This chain's CDR3 is CASSLEQGTNYGYTF. The CDR3 DNA reads as TGCGCCAGCAGCTTGGAACAGGGCACCAACTATGGCTACACCTTC. The chain couples TRBV5-1 to TRBJ1-2; possibly TRBD1 for D (6 bases). Trimming shortened V by 0 bases and J by 2 bases, and 11 bases separated the two germline ends. CDR1 is SGHRS, CDR2 YFSETQ, per germline. This CDR3 spans 15 amino acids.

The chain recombines TRBV21-1 with TRBJ2-7; the DNA was not compared with TRBD2, the D call given in the table. TRBV21-1 is a recognized pseudogene. The CDR3 runs 20 residues. CDR3: CASSKKGQPLLAGVPYEQYF. The CDR3 DNA reads as TGTGCCAGCAGCAAAAAAGGGCAGCCACTACTAGCGGGAGTTCCCTACGAGCAGTACTTC.

J is TRBJ1-2 and V is TRBV3-1 (or the pseudogene TRBV3-2); tentative D call: TRBD1 (5 bases). Per germline, CDR1 LGHDT and CDR2 YNNKEL (reference sequence). The CDR3 length is 14 residues. Trimming took off 4 bases at V and 3 bases at J, with 12 bases between the two ends. The CDR3 sequence: CASSPHSGDYGYTF. Here the CDR3 DNA reads TGTGCCAGCAGCCCCCACTCGGGGGACTATGGCTACACCTTC.

This chain connects TRBV4-2 to TRBJ2-7, with unresolved D. This CDR3 contains 13 residues. V lost 4 bases to trimming and J lost 1 base, with 8 bases between them. CDR1 LGHNA and CDR2 YNFKEQ come from the germline V gene. The CDR3 sequence: CASSRLRSYEQYF. The CDR3 nucleotides read TGTGCCAGCAGCCGCCTGCGGTCCTACGAGCAGTACTTC.

The V gene is TRBV4-1, the J gene TRBJ2-7, with TRBD2 matching 10 bases. The trim removed 5 bases at V and 2 bases at J, leaving 3 bases unmatched. In germline, CDR1 is MGHRA, CDR2 YSYEKL. CDR3 length equals 14 residues. This chain's CDR3 is CASSVAGGTYEQYF. Here the CDR3 DNA reads TGCGCCAGCAGCGTAGCGGGGGGTACCTACGAGCAGTACTTC.

The chain links TRBV4-1 to TRBJ1-5; 8 bases line up with TRBD1. Germline V gene lookup returns CDR1 MGHRA and CDR2 YSYEKL. The CDR3 has 15 residues. The junction had 4 bases not matched to a gene; V was cut back by 0 bases and J by 6 bases. CDR3 coding DNA: TGCGCCAGCAGCCAAGATGGCCAGGGGGCTCAGCCCCAGCATTTT. Its protein is CASSQDGQGAQPQHF.